These 21 T cell receptor beta chains were sequenced from one sample in a study of T-cell reconstitution after alpha-beta-depleted transplantation in children. Construction of the TCRbeta library involved unique molecular identifiers. TCRdb called the PCR reads again in MiXCR, with one record for every CDR3 protein. The table shows some 530,000 distinct CDR3 sequences, with approximately 13% occurring only once. The specimen was PBMCs from the stem cell graft donor, collected from the stem cell graft. The source of these receptors is a human donor who donated a stem cell graft to a child with combined immunodeficiency.

The genes are TRBV6-2 or TRBV6-3 and TRBJ2-7; 7 bases are shared with TRBD1. With V trimmed by 1 base and J by 1 base, 10 bases remained unmatched. Germline CDR1 MNHEY, CDR2 SVGEGT. This CDR3 region has 17 residues. CDR3 in amino acids: CASSYYRFETGSYEQYF. In nucleotides, the CDR3 is TGTGCCAGCAGTTACTACCGGTTCGAGACAGGGTCCTACGAGCAGTACTTC.

This clonotype was recorded a few times. The J gene is TRBJ2-3, the V gene TRBV27, with D possibly TRBD2 on 6 matching bases. CDR3 length equals 17 residues. Germline-derived CDR1 and CDR2 are MNHEY and SMNVEV (reference sequence). V lost 6 bases and J lost 3, with 22 bases in between. The CDR3 region has the DNA TGTGCCAGCAGCATGGACGTGCGCCGGGAGAAGACAGATACGCAGTATTTT. This sequence encodes CASSMDVRREKTDTQYF.

This chain connects TRBV7-9 to TRBJ2-7; maybe TRBD2 (6 bases). There are 15 residues in the CDR3. V lost 1 base and J 2 bases, leaving 12 bases between the germline ends. Germline-derived CDR1 and CDR2 are SEHNR and FQNEAQ (reference sequence). In DNA form, the CDR3 reads TGTGCCAGCAGCTTAGAGTTCGGGAGAGCCTACGAGCAGTACTTC. It is translated as CASSLEFGRAYEQYF.

This clonotype was recorded at least ten times. The chain uses TRBV27 and TRBJ2-1, with 9 bases aligning to TRBD1. Germline CDR1 reads MNHEY; CDR2 reads SMNVEV (reference sequence). The CDR3 loop spans 14 amino acids. Germline trimming cut 1 base from V and 8 bases from J; bases unmatched to any gene: 3. CDR3: CASSLWDREDEQFF. Here the CDR3 DNA reads TGTGCCAGCAGTTTATGGGACAGGGAAGATGAGCAGTTCTTC.

Ten or more counts support this clonotype. The V call is TRBV9, the J call TRBJ2-1; perhaps TRBD1 as D (5 bases). Per germline, CDR1 SGDLS and CDR2 YYNGEE. Trimming removed 6 bases from V and 5 bases from J, with 6 bases in between. The CDR3 runs 11 residues. As DNA, the CDR3 is TGTGCCAGCATAGGGGACAATGAGCAGTTCTTC. Its protein product is CASIGDNEQFF. The whole variable domain, filled in from reference TRBV9 and TRBJ2-1, reads DSGVTQTPKHLITATGQRVTLRCSPRSGDLSVYWYQQSLDQGLQFLIQYYNGEERAKGNILERFSAQQFPDLHSELNLSSLELGDSALYFCASIGDNEQFFGPGTRLTVL.

The V call is TRBV20-1, the J call TRBJ2-2; D is ambiguous. Trimming removed 0 bases from V and 6 bases from J, with 8 bases in between. The germline gives CDR1 DFQATT, CDR2 SNEGSKA (reference sequence). CDR3 size: 13 residues. DNA for the CDR3: TGCAGTGCTAGAGATTCCCTACCCGGGGAGCTGTTTTTT. Translating gives CSARDSLPGELFF.

This clonotype has a handful of counts. The chain carries TRBV5-1 and TRBJ2-7, with TRBD2 matching 12 bases. V lost 1 base, J lost 1 base, and 3 bases stayed unmatched. Germline values: CDR1 SGHRS, CDR2 YFSETQ. The CDR3 runs to 16 residues. In DNA form, the CDR3 reads TGCGCCAGCAGCTTGACCGGACTAGCGGGGTCCTACGAGCAGTACTTC. The encoded protein is CASSLTGLAGSYEQYF. The full variable domain, in which reference TRBV5-1 and TRBJ2-7 provide the parts outside the CDR3, is KAGVTQTPRYLIKTRGQQVTLSCSPISGHRSVSWYQQTPGQGLQFLFEYFSETQRNKGNFPGRFSGRQFSNSRSEMNVSTLELGDSALYLCASSLTGLAGSYEQYFGPGTRLTVT.

In this sample, this clonotype turned up many times. The gene calls are TRBV20-1 and TRBJ2-1; possibly TRBD2 for D (5 bases). Germline CDR1 and CDR2: DFQATT and SNEGSKA (reference sequence). The CDR3 covers 15 residues. With 6 bases removed from V and 3 bases from J, the gap between germline ends came to 18 bases. The CDR3, as DNA: TGCAGTGCCCACGCAACGCGGGTAGGCTACAATGAGCAGTTCTTC. Translated: CSAHATRVGYNEQFF.

This clonotype showed up just a few times. This rearrangement joins TRBV12-3 or TRBV12-4 to TRBJ2-4, with 7 bases that match TRBD1. Losses at the gene ends were 4 bases for V and 13 bases for J; bases not matched to a gene: 10. The CDR3 runs 13 residues. For the CDR3, the DNA is TGTGCCAGCAGTTCAGACTCCGGGACAGTACAGTACTTC. It yields the protein CASSSDSGTVQYF.

This clonotype was observed many times. This chain uses TRBV12-3 or TRBV12-4 with TRBJ2-7, with D unresolved. The CDR3 sequence is 12 residues long. V gave up 5 bases and J gave up 4 bases, with 9 bases separating them. CDR3 sequence: CASSEDRYEQYF. CDR3 bases: TGTGCCAGCAGTGAAGACCGGTACGAGCAGTACTTC.

This chain uses TRBV12-3 or TRBV12-4 with TRBJ2-5; TRBD2 is a possible D gene (5 bases). Trimming took off 5 bases at V and 5 bases at J, with 18 bases between the two ends. CDR3 length: 15 amino acids. In DNA, the CDR3 is TGTGCCAGCAGTCCTCTACGGGGAATGAGGGAGACCCAGTACTTC. Translation: CASSPLRGMRETQYF.

This clonotype was counted many times. The chain combines TRBV3-1 with TRBJ2-1; 9 nucleotides agree with TRBD2. The CDR3 covers 15 residues. CDR1 is LGHDT, CDR2 YNNKEL, per germline (reference sequence). J lost 9 bases, V lost 4 bases, and 10 bases had no gene match. Here the CDR3 DNA reads TGTGCCAGCAGCCCCTTAGCGGGAGTCGGAGTTGAGCAGTTCTTC. Protein sequence: CASSPLAGVGVEQFF.

The V gene is TRBV20-1, the J gene TRBJ2-7, with D perhaps assigned TRBD1 or TRBD2 (5 bases each). With 6 bases removed from V and 4 bases from J, the gap between germline ends came to 19 bases. Looked up from germline, CDR1 is DFQATT and CDR2 is SNEGSKA (reference sequence). The CDR3 sequence is 14 residues long. Written as DNA, the CDR3 is TGCAGTGCATACGGCACCGGGACCCTATACGAGCAGTACTTC. Amino acids: CSAYGTGTLYEQYF.

This clonotype was observed a few times. The chain is built from TRBV14 and TRBJ1-2, with 7 positions matching TRBD1. With V trimmed by 4 bases and J by 6 bases, 8 bases remained unmatched. Germline V lookup: CDR1 SGHDN, CDR2 FVKESK. The CDR3 extends over 14 amino acids. CDR3 amino acids: CASSPRTGSHGYTF. DNA for the CDR3: TGTGCCAGCAGCCCGCGGACAGGTTCCCATGGCTACACCTTC.

Many counts were recorded for this clonotype. V and J are TRBV4-2 and TRBJ2-1; weak D call: TRBD1 (6 bases). V was pared by 0 bases and J by 0 bases, with 12 bases between. This CDR3 has 17 residues. Germline CDR1 reads LGHNA; CDR2 reads YNFKEQ. CDR3 bases: TGTGCCAGCAGCCAAGATAATGGGGGCCCCTCCTACAATGAGCAGTTCTTC. It encodes CASSQDNGGPSYNEQFF.

This clonotype was seen a handful of times. The rearrangement uses TRBV20-1 and TRBJ2-1; 7 bases map to TRBD2. V lost 8 bases to trimming and J lost 10 bases; unmatched junction nucleotides: 14. The germline CDR1 and CDR2 sequences are DFQATT and SNEGSKA (reference sequence). This CDR3 comprises 13 residues. The CDR3 nucleotides read TGCAGTTCCACCCCGAGTGGGCGGGGGGAGCAGTTCTTC. Amino acids: CSSTPSGRGEQFF.

This clonotype was seen more than once but under ten times. J is TRBJ1-4 and V is TRBV29-1; D is possibly TRBD1 (6 bases). Per the germline V gene, CDR1 is SQVTM and CDR2 is ANQGSEA. Trimming took off 7 bases at V and 4 bases at J, with 16 bases between the two ends. CDR3 length equals 14 residues. CDR3 sequence: CSAQGHSDNEKLFF. DNA for the CDR3: TGCAGCGCCCAGGGGCACAGTGATAATGAAAAACTGTTTTTT.

The rearrangement joins TRBV4-3 to TRBJ2-7; no definite D call. CDR3 length: 15 residues. V shed 4 bases and J shed 6 bases, with 19 bases lying between them. Germline lookup yields CDR1 LGHNA and CDR2 YSLEER. CDR3 in amino acids: CASSPLIGILGEQYF. In DNA form, the CDR3 reads TGCGCCAGCAGCCCCCTAATAGGGATTCTAGGCGAGCAGTACTTC.

This clonotype occurred many times. This sequence joins TRBV6-4 and TRBJ2-1, with D maybe TRBD2 (5 bases). The V end lost 0 bases, the J end lost 4 bases, and 10 bases lay between the germline ends. Germline assignment: CDR1 MRHNA and CDR2 SNTAGT. The CDR3 length is 15 residues. CDR3 sequence (DNA): TGTGCCAGCAGTGACTCTCGCGGAGGATACAATGAGCAGTTCTTC. Encoded protein: CASSDSRGGYNEQFF.

The CDR3 DNA sequence: TGCGCCAGCAGCGCGGACGGAAACAATGAGCAGTTCTTC. Amino acid sequence: CASSADGNNEQFF. This sequence joins TRBV5-1 and TRBJ2-1; D is ambiguous. The CDR3 covers 13 residues. Per the germline V gene, CDR1 is SGHRS and CDR2 is YFSETQ. V shed 4 bases and J shed 5 bases, with 10 bases lying between them.

This clonotype was seen ten or more times. The chain is built from TRBV5-1 and TRBJ1-4; TRBD1 aligns across 8 bases. Trimming took 3 bases from V and 4 from J; bases not matched to a gene: 5. This CDR3 is built from 15 residues. Germline assignment: CDR1 SGHRS and CDR2 YFSETQ. The CDR3 loop reads CASSSRTGNNEKLFF. The CDR3 nucleotides are TGCGCCAGCAGCTCCAGGACAGGGAATAATGAAAAACTGTTTTTT. Full variable domain (missing parts from reference TRBV5-1 and TRBJ1-4): KAGVTQTPRYLIKTRGQQVTLSCSPISGHRSVSWYQQTPGQGLQFLFEYFSETQRNKGNFPGRFSGRQFSNSRSEMNVSTLELGDSALYLCASSSRTGNNEKLFFGSGTQLSVL.